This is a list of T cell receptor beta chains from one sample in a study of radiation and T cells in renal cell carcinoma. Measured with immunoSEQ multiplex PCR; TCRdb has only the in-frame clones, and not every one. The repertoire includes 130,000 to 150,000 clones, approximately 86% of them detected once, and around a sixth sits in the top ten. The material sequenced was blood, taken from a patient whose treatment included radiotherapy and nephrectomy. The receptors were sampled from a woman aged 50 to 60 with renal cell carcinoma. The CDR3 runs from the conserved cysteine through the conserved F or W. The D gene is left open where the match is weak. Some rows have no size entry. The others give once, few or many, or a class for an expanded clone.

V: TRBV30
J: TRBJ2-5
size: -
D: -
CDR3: CAWSGSRVGTQYF
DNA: TGTGCCTGGAGCGGGTCGCGGGTAGGGACCCAGTACTTC

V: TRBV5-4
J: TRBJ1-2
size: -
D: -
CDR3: CASSLDTQGWGYTF
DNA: TGTGCCAGCAGCTTGGATACACAGGGTTGGGGCTACACCTTC

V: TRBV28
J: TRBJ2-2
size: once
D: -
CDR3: CASILSRGHGGELFF
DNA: TGTGCCAGCATCCTATCTAGGGGTCACGGCGGGGAGCTGTTTTTT

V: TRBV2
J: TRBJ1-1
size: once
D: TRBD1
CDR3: CASPGQGRGSTEAFF
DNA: TGTGCCAGCCCCGGACAGGGGCGGGGAAGCACTGAAGCTTTCTTT

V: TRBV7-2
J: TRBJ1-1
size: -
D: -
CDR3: CASSLNGRGPEAFF
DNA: TGTGCCAGCAGCTTAAACGGAAGAGGCCCTGAAGCTTTCTTT

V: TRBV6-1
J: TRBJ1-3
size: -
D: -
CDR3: CASSLRPGSGNTIYF
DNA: TGTGCCAGCAGTTTAAGACCCGGCTCTGGAAACACCATATATTTT

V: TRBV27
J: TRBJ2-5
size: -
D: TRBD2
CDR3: CASSPTRGLGPGETQYF
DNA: TGTGCCAGCAGCCCTACGCGGGGACTAGGGCCAGGGGAGACCCAGTACTTC

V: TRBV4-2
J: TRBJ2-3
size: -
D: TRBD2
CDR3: CASSQEAASGTATQYF
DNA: TGTGCCAGCAGCCAAGAAGCGGCTAGCGGGACCGCTACGCAGTATTTT

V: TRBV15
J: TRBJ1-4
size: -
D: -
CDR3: CATRKPGHSEKLFF
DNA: TGTGCCACCAGGAAGCCGGGGCATTCTGAAAAACTGTTTTTT

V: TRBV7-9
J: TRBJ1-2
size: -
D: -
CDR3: CASQGDYGYTF
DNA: TGTGCCAGCCAGGGAGACTATGGCTACACCTTC

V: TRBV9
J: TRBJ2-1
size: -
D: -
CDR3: CASSPSGHRNEQFF
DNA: TGTGCCAGCAGCCCTTCGGGACACCGCAATGAGCAGTTCTTC

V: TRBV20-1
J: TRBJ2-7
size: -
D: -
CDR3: CSASDYEQYF
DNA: TGCAGTGCTAGCGATTACGAGCAGTACTTC

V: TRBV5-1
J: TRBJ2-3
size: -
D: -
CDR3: CASSLDNPTDTQYF
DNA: TGCGCCAGCAGCTTGGATAACCCCACAGATACGCAGTATTTT

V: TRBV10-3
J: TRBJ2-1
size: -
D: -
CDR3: CAIRDSTGSYNEQFF
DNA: TGTGCCATCAGGGACAGCACCGGCTCCTACAATGAGCAGTTCTTC

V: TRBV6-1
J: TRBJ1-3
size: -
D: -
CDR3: CASSVTGSSGNTIYF
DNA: TGTGCCAGCAGTGTCACAGGGAGCTCTGGAAACACCATATATTTT

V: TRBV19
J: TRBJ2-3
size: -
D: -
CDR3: CASRDLVADTQYF
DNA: TGTGCCAGTAGGGACCTGGTCGCAGATACGCAGTATTTT

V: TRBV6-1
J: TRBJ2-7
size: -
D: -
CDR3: CASSGAGKDYEQYF
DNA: TGTGCCAGCAGTGGGGCAGGGAAGGACTACGAGCAGTACTTC

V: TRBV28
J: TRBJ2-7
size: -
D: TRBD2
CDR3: CASRTGLAGKQYF
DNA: TGTGCCAGCAGAACGGGACTAGCGGGAAAGCAGTACTTC

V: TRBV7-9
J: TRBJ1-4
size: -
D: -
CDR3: CASSPRRATNEKLFF
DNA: TGTGCCAGCAGCCCCCGGAGGGCAACTAATGAAAAACTGTTTTTT

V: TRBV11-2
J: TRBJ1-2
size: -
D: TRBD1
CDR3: CASSLGDSLSYGYTF
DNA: TGTGCCAGCAGCTTAGGGGACAGCCTTTCGTATGGCTACACCTTC

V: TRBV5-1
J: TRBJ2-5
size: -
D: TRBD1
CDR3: CASSNQDRMETQYF
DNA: TGTGCCAGCAGCAACCAGGACAGGATGGAGACCCAGTACTTC

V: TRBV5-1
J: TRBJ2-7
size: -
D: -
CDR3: CASSLESRLSYEQYF
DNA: TGCGCCAGCAGCTTGGAGAGCAGACTAAGCTACGAGCAGTACTTC